These T cell receptor beta chains were read from a single sample in a study of cytotoxic CD8 clonotypes in ibrutinib-treated CLL. Measured with immunoSEQ multiplex PCR; TCRdb has only the in-frame clones, and not every one. The repertoire has some 150,000 clones, 77% of them found once; the top ten carry less than 30%. The material was PBMCs, obtained after 12 months of ibrutinib treatment. Receptor source: a human donor with chronic lymphocytic leukemia. Both conserved end residues are part of each CDR3. The D gene is left open where the match is weak. Expanded clones are given a class, and other clones once, few, many or no size at all.

D | length | size | J | V | DNA | CDR3
. | 13 | . | TRBJ1-6 | TRBV30 | TGTGCCTCCAGAACCGACAGCCCTATGTATCTCCACTTT | CASRTDSPMYLHF
TRBD2 | 18 | . | TRBJ2-2 | TRBV7-8 | TGTGCCAGCAGCCCCCGGGGGACTAGCGGGAGGGTCACCGGGGAGCTGTTTTTT | CASSPRGTSGRVTGELFF
TRBD2 | 16 | . | TRBJ2-7 | TRBV11-3 | TGTGCCAGCAGCTCCCATAGTGGGCGGGAGGCCTACGAGCAGTACTTC | CASSSHSGREAYEQYF
. | 16 | . | TRBJ2-7 | TRBV6-5 | TGTGCCAGCAGTTACTCTAACACTAGGACCCCTACGCAGCAGTACTTC | CASSYSNTRTPTQQYF
. | 18 | . | TRBJ1-5 | TRBV15 | TGTGCCACCAGCAGAGATCTCCCAGGGTTAGGTAGCAATCAGCCCCAGCATTTT | CATSRDLPGLGSNQPQHF
TRBD1 | 15 | few | TRBJ1-1 | TRBV6-5 | TGTGCCACCAGCAGGACAGGGGGCGAGAACACTGAAGCTTTCTTT | CATSRTGGENTEAFF
. | 13 | . | TRBJ2-7 | TRBV29-1 | TGCAGCGTTGAGGGCCAGGGGACGTGGGAGCAGTACTTC | CSVEGQGTWEQYF
. | 13 | . | TRBJ2-1 | TRBV30 | TGTGCCTGGAGTCCAGGGTTCTACAATGAGCAGTTCTTC | CAWSPGFYNEQFF
. | 14 | . | TRBJ2-2 | TRBV6-5 | TGTGCCAGCAGGGGCTGGGGGAACACCGGGGAGCTGTTTTTT | CASRGWGNTGELFF
. | 12 | . | TRBJ1-1 | TRBV5-6 | TGTGCCAGCAGCTTCACCAGGGGTGAAGCTTTCTTT | CASSFTRGEAFF
TRBD2 | 15 | . | TRBJ2-1 | TRBV7-9 | TGTGCCAGCAGCTACGGGACTAGCTCTAACAATGAGCAGTTCTTC | CASSYGTSSNNEQFF
. | 14 | . | TRBJ1-2 | TRBV4-3 | TGCGCCAGCAGCCAAGACGGCAGACTTAATGGCTACACCTTC | CASSQDGRLNGYTF
. | 13 | . | TRBJ2-3 | TRBV5-1 | TGCGCCAGCAGGATCGAGGGGACAGATACGCAGTATTTT | CASRIEGTDTQYF
. | 16 | . | TRBJ2-2 | TRBV15 | TGTGCCACCAGCAGAATAGCAGGGGAAAACACCGGGGAGCTGTTTTTT | CATSRIAGENTGELFF
. | 14 | . | TRBJ2-3 | TRBV27 | TGTGCCAGCAGTTTATGGGGGGCCTCGGATACGCAGTATTTT | CASSLWGASDTQYF
. | 12 | . | TRBJ2-7 | TRBV5-8 | TGTGCCAGCAGCTTGGAAGGGGACGAGCAGTACTTC | CASSLEGDEQYF
. | 14 | . | TRBJ2-7 | TRBV6-5 | TGTGCCAGCAGTTACAAGTTCAGGGGCTACGAGCAGTACTTC | CASSYKFRGYEQYF
TRBD2 | 15 | few | TRBJ2-5 | TRBV6-6 | TGTGCCAGCAGTTCCGCGACTAGCGGGGGGGAGACCCAGTACTTC | CASSSATSGGETQYF
. | 16 | . | TRBJ1-6 | TRBV2 | TGTGCCAGCAGCCTAAGGGGGACGGAAAATAATTCACCCCTCCACTTT | CASSLRGTENNSPLHF
. | 9 | many | TRBJ1-2 | TRBV19 | TGTGCCAGCAGGGGCACCAACGCCTTC | CASRGTNAF
. | 13 | . | TRBJ2-2 | TRBV27 | TGTGCCAGCAGTTGGGGATATACCGGGGAGCTGTTTTTT | CASSWGYTGELFF
TRBD2 | 14 | . | TRBJ2-1 | TRBV19 | TGTGCCAGTAGTCCGATAGCGGGACGAGGTGAGCAGTTCTTC | CASSPIAGRGEQFF
. | 11 | . | TRBJ1-2 | TRBV27 | TGTGCCAGCAGGGGGGACTATGGCTACACCTTC | CASRGDYGYTF
TRBD1 | 11 | . | TRBJ2-3 | TRBV20-1 | TGCAGTGCTATACAGGGGGTGTCGCAGTATTTT | CSAIQGVSQYF
TRBD1 | 14 | . | TRBJ2-7 | TRBV28 | TGTGCCAGCAGTTTAGGGACAGGGCTGGACGAGCAGTACTTC | CASSLGTGLDEQYF
TRBD1 | 17 | . | TRBJ1-2 | TRBV4-1 | TGCGCCAGCAGCCAAGAGGGTGGACAGGGCGCGATACATGGCTACACCTTC | CASSQEGGQGAIHGYTF
. | 15 | . | TRBJ2-2 | TRBV9 | TGTGCCAGCAGCGTAGTGATGGGGGTCACCGGGGAGCTGTTTTTT | CASSVVMGVTGELFF
. | 11 | . | TRBJ2-1 | TRBV7-2 | TGTGCCAGCAGACTCGGGTATGAGCAGTTCTTC | CASRLGYEQFF
. | 13 | once | TRBJ2-7 | TRBV11-2 | TGTGCCAGCAGCTTAGATCGGGGAACCGAGCAGTACTTC | CASSLDRGTEQYF
TRBD1 | 19 | . | TRBJ2-4 | TRBV5-1 | TGCGCCAGCAGCTACGGACAGGGGGAATTTGGGAAAGCCAAAAACATTCAGTACTTC | CASSYGQGEFGKAKNIQYF
. | 14 | . | TRBJ2-7 | TRBV9 | TGTGCCAGCAGCACGAGAGCGGTCAGCTACGAGCAGTACTTC | CASSTRAVSYEQYF
. | 13 | few | TRBJ2-1 | TRBV6-4 | TGTGCCAGCAGTGAGAAGGACAACAATGAGCAGTTCTTC | CASSEKDNNEQFF
. | 14 | . | TRBJ1-3 | TRBV30 | TGTGCCAGGGACGCGGGGGGCACTGGAAACACCATATATTTT | CARDAGGTGNTIYF
. | 13 | . | TRBJ2-1 | TRBV18 | TGTGCCAGCTCACCTCCGGGAGAGAATGAGCAGTTCTTC | CASSPPGENEQFF
. | 11 | . | TRBJ1-1 | TRBV20-1 | TGCAGTGCTAGAGATCAGGTTGTCGCTTTCTTT | CSARDQVVAFF
TRBD1 | 15 | . | TRBJ1-5 | TRBV27 | TGTGCCAGCAGCTCCCAGGGGGTGAGCAATCAGCCCCAGCATTTT | CASSSQGVSNQPQHF
. | 14 | . | TRBJ1-5 | TRBV6-6 | TGTGCCAGCAGTTACGCGGAGGGAAACCAGCCCCAGCATTTT | CASSYAEGNQPQHF
TRBD1 | 16 | . | TRBJ2-3 | TRBV5-8 | TGTGCCAGCAGCTTGGGGACAGGGACTAGCACAGATACGCAGTATTTT | CASSLGTGTSTDTQYF
. | 13 | . | TRBJ2-5 | TRBV11-2 | TGTGCCAGCAGCTTAGGGCAGCAAGAGACCCAGTACTTC | CASSLGQQETQYF
TRBD1 | 15 | . | TRBJ2-3 | TRBV6-1 | TGTGCCAGCAGTGAAGTGGACAGGGGCACAGATACGCAGTATTTT | CASSEVDRGTDTQYF
. | 15 | few | TRBJ1-1 | TRBV5-4 | TGTGCCAGCAGCTTTCCTGGCTTCCTGAACACTGAAGCTTTCTTT | CASSFPGFLNTEAFF
TRBD1 | 15 | . | TRBJ1-2 | TRBV7-2 | TGTGCCAGCAGCCCACTCAACCGGGACAGCTATGGCTACACCTTC | CASSPLNRDSYGYTF
. | 14 | . | TRBJ1-2 | TRBV28 | TGTGCCAGCAGTTTTGGTCCAGGGGAGTCAGGCTACACCTTC | CASSFGPGESGYTF
. | 13 | . | TRBJ1-1 | TRBV7-9 | TGTGCCAGCAGCCCTATGCAGGGCACTGAAGCTTTCTTT | CASSPMQGTEAFF
. | 13 | . | TRBJ2-1 | TRBV7-3 | TGTGCCAGCAGCTTAAATGGTAGGGATGAGCAGTTCTTC | CASSLNGRDEQFF
. | 15 | once | TRBJ1-5 | TRBV7-2 | TGTGCCAGCAGGGGAGGGGGGGCAAGCAATCAGCCCCAGCATTTT | CASRGGGASNQPQHF
. | 16 | . | TRBJ2-1 | TRBV5-6 | TGTGCCAGCAGCTTGGCCTTAGGGCGGGGCGTCATTGAGCAGTTCTTC | CASSLALGRGVIEQFF
TRBD1 | 17 | . | TRBJ1-1 | TRBV19 | TGTGCCAGTAGTGTGGGCGAGGACAGGGGGCTTAACACTGAAGCTTTCTTT | CASSVGEDRGLNTEAFF
TRBD1 | 16 | . | TRBJ2-2 | TRBV18 | TGTGCCAGCTCAACGGATATACAGGGGAGTCCCGGGGAGCTGTTTTTT | CASSTDIQGSPGELFF
TRBD2 | 16 | . | TRBJ2-1 | TRBV5-1 | TGCGCCAGCAGCTTACTAGCGGGGGGCTCCTACAATGAGCAGTTCTTC | CASSLLAGGSYNEQFF